The rows below give T cell receptor beta chains drawn from one sample of a study of cytomegalovirus exposure and HLA in healthy donors. The table came from immunoSEQ multiplex PCR; TCRdb's copy has only in-frame clones and leaves some out. The sample includes about 97,000 clones, around 9.6% seen only once; the top ten take 4.5% to 6.5%. The material sequenced was PBMCs. These receptors originate from a man between 45 and 60 years old in good health and CMV-seropositive. The CDR3 runs from the conserved cysteine through the conserved F or W. The D gene is left open where the match is weak. Expanded clones are given a class, and other clones once, few, many or no size at all.

D	J	size	V	CDR3	DNA
-	TRBJ1-1	-	TRBV7-9	CASSPRQERNTEAFF	TGTGCCAGCAGCCCCAGACAGGAGAGAAACACTGAAGCTTTCTTT
-	TRBJ1-2	-	TRBV10-3	CAISEDRTYGYTF	TGTGCCATCAGTGAGGACAGGACCTATGGCTACACCTTC
TRBD1	TRBJ1-2	-	TRBV28	CASRGGSNYGYTF	TGTGCCAGCAGAGGGGGCTCTAACTATGGCTACACCTTC
-	TRBJ1-1	-	TRBV7-2	CASSLGYRDPRRGNTEAFF	TGTGCCAGCAGCTTGGGGTACCGGGACCCACGGAGGGGAAACACTGAAGCTTTCTTT
TRBD2	TRBJ2-3	few	TRBV5-6	CASSYIKLAGMGAQYF	TGTGCCAGCAGCTATATTAAACTAGCGGGAATGGGGGCGCAGTATTTT
-	TRBJ2-5	-	TRBV2	CASSEGRNGETQYF	TGTGCCAGCAGTGAGGGCCGGAATGGCGAGACCCAGTACTTC
TRBD2	TRBJ2-1	few	TRBV9	CASSVASGLYNEQFF	TGTGCCAGCAGCGTAGCTAGCGGGCTTTACAATGAGCAGTTCTTC
-	TRBJ1-1	few	TRBV14	CASSQQQGSEAFF	TGTGCCAGCAGCCAACAACAGGGATCCGAAGCTTTCTTT
TRBD2	TRBJ2-7	few	TRBV9	CASSASGTSGLYEQYF	TGTGCCAGCAGCGCTTCCGGGACTAGCGGGCTCTACGAGCAGTACTTC
TRBD2	TRBJ2-5	-	TRBV4-2	CASSQDDGRGQETQYF	TGTGCCAGCAGCCAAGATGACGGGAGGGGACAAGAGACCCAGTACTTC
-	TRBJ2-5	-	TRBV10-3	CAISETTAGPQETQYF	TGTGCCATCAGTGAGACTACGGCGGGACCCCAAGAGACCCAGTACTTC
-	TRBJ2-2	few	TRBV30	CAWMTWNTGELFF	TGTGCCTGGATGACTTGGAACACCGGGGAGCTGTTTTTT
-	TRBJ2-7	few	TRBV7-9	CASSPRQIAYEQYF	TGTGCCAGCAGTCCACGACAGATCGCCTACGAGCAGTACTTC
-	TRBJ2-1	few	TRBV6-6	CASSYSLDNEQFF	TGTGCCAGCAGTTACTCTCTAGACAATGAGCAGTTCTTC
TRBD1	TRBJ1-5	few	TRBV6-5	CASSRGQGNQPQHF	TGTGCCAGCAGTCGCGGACAGGGCAATCAGCCCCAGCATTTT
-	TRBJ2-1	-	TRBV23-1	CASSQSTGTSSYNEQFF	TGCGCCAGCAGTCAATCAACGGGAACGAGCTCCTACAATGAGCAGTTCTTC
-	TRBJ1-2	-	TRBV6-6	CASKPSGENYGYTF	TGTGCCAGCAAGCCAAGCGGGGAGAACTATGGCTACACCTTC
TRBD1	TRBJ1-1	-	TRBV7-8	CASSKDRLNTEAFF	TGTGCCAGCAGCAAGGACAGGCTGAACACTGAAGCTTTCTTT
TRBD2	TRBJ2-2	few	TRBV5-5	CASSPRLAGTVYTGELFF	TGTGCCAGCAGCCCCAGACTAGCGGGAACGGTGTACACCGGGGAGCTGTTTTTT
-	TRBJ2-1	-	TRBV5-1	CASSLVAFREQFF	TGCGCCAGCAGCTTGGTAGCCTTCCGTGAGCAGTTCTTC
-	TRBJ2-2	few	TRBV15	CATSRDKWPANTGELFF	TGTGCCACCAGCAGAGATAAATGGCCCGCGAACACCGGGGAGCTGTTTTTT
TRBD1	TRBJ2-3	-	TRBV7-9	CASSSEEQGADTQYF	TGTGCCAGCAGCTCAGAGGAACAGGGGGCAGATACGCAGTATTTT
-	TRBJ1-1	few	TRBV6-1	CASSTGQLAFF	TGTGCCAGCAGTACCGGACAGTTAGCTTTCTTT